This T cell receptor (beta chain) is from a study of blood T cells in healthy people across ages. About the study: About one barcoded beta molecule per two T cells came from capture by template switching.

Using a J-beta primer mix together with a sample-barcoded 5' primer, a second PCR was run for 7 to 11 cycles. TCRdb itself ran the 5' RACE reads through MiXCR, one entry per CDR3 protein. This table holds 1.5 million to 2 million distinct CDR3 sequences, roughly 32% found once. The study, taken as a whole, reports: Naive CD4+ cells and diversity were both higher in long-lived donors than in aged donors. Older individuals had lower TCR beta diversity per million T cells (the decline was roughly linear).

Caucasian individuals from Russia who were healthy and aged about 6 to 95 acted as donors. The ends were cut back, 1 base at V and 3 bases at J, with 10 bases in the middle. Germline loops: CDR1 LGHNA, CDR2 YNFKEQ. There are 14 residues in the CDR3. This clonotype was seen a few times. Its target is not known. The sequence derives from a woman aged 25-40 years in good health. The specimen sequenced was blood. The V gene is TRBV4-2, the J gene TRBJ2-7; unclear D gene. This CDR3 is CASSQATEIYEQYF. The CDR3 DNA sequence: TGTGCCAGCAGCCAAGCCACGGAAATCTACGAGCAGTACTTC.